This TCR beta chain was recorded in a study of T cell responses to AZD1222 COVID-19 vaccine. Study results and limitations: Increases in Spike-specific TCR breadth and depth were seen after two AZD1222 doses. Donors were chiefly white British, with a greater number of females, and clonal diversity was perhaps underestimated. Only after the peak T cell response were repertoires sampled.

Sequencing was performed with immunoSEQ multiplex PCR; in TCRdb, only in-frame clones are kept and a portion is missing. The sample yields roughly 180,000 clones, around 93% seen once. The count of this clone is one. The antigen is not known. CDR1 is MDHEN and CDR2 is SYDVKM in the germline V gene. The CDR3 extends over 15 amino acids. Trimming shortened V by 2 bases and J by 3 bases, and 11 bases separated the two germline ends. The sequenced sample was peripheral blood, obtained on day 0 of AZD1222 vaccination. The chain couples TRBV28 to TRBJ2-1; D gene unclear. The receptor comes from an adult in good health. The CDR3 reads CASSLSQALYNEQFF. The CDR3 bases are TGTGCCAGCAGTTTAAGTCAAGCCCTCTACAATGAGCAGTTCTTC.